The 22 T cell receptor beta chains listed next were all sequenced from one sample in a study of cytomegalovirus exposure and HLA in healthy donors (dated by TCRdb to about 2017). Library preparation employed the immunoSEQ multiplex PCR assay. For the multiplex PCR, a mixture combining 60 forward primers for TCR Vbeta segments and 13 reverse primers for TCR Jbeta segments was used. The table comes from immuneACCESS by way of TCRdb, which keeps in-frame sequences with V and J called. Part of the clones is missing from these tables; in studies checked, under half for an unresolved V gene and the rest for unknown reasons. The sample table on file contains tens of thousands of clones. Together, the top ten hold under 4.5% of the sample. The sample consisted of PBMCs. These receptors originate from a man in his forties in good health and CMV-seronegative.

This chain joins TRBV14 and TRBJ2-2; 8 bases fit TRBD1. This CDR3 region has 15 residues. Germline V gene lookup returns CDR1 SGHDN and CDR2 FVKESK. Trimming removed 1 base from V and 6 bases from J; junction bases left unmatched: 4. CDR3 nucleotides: TGTGCCAGCAGCCAAGGACAGGGGTGGGCCGGGGAGCTGTTTTTT. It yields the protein CASSQGQGWAGELFF.

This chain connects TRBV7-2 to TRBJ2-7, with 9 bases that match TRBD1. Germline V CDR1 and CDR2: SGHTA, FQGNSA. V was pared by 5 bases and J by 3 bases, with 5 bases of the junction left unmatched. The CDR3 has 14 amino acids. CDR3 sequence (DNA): TGTGCCAGCAGCACCGGGACAGGGCACTACGAGCAGTACTTC. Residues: CASSTGTGHYEQYF.

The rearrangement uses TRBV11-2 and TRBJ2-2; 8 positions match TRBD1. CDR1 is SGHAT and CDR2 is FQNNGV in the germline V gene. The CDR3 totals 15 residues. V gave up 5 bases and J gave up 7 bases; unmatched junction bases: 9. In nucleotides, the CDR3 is TGTGCCAGCAGCGCCCCCCGACAGGGGCACGGGGAGCTGTTTTTT. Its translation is CASSAPRQGHGELFF.

CDR3 sequence: CASSQPGQGGYEQYF. CDR3 nucleotide sequence: TGTGCCAGCAGCCAACCGGGACAGGGGGGTTACGAGCAGTACTTC. This chain links TRBV4-2 with TRBJ2-7; 11 nucleotides line up with TRBD1. In germline, CDR1 is LGHNA, CDR2 YNFKEQ. Trimming took 2 bases from V and 4 from J; bases not matched to a gene: 4. The CDR3 contains 15 residues.

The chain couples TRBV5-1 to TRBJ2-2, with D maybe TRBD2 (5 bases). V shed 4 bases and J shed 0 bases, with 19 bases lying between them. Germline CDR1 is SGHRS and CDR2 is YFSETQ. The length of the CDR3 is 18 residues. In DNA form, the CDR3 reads TGCGCCAGCAGCCCCAATTACAACCTAGCAGCGAACACCGGGGAGCTGTTTTTT. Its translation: CASSPNYNLAANTGELFF.

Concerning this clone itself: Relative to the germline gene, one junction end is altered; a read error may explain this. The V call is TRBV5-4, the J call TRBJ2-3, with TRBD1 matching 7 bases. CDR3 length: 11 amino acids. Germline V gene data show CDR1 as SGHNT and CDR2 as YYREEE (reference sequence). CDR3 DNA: TGTGCCAGCAGCTCGCAGGGGGACGCAGATTTT. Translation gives CASSSQGDADF. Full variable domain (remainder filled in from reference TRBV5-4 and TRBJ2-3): ETGVTQSPTHLIKTRGQQVTLRCSSQSGHNTVSWYQQALGQGPQFIFQYYREEENGRGNFPPRFSGLQFPNYSSELNVNALELDDSALYLCASSSQGDADFGPGTRLTVL.

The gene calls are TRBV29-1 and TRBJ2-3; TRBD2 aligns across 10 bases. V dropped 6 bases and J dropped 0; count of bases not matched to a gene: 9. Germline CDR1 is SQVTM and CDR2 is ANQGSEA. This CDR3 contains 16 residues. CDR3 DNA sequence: TGCAGCGTACGCGGACTAGCGGATACTAGCACAGATACGCAGTATTTT. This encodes CSVRGLADTSTDTQYF.

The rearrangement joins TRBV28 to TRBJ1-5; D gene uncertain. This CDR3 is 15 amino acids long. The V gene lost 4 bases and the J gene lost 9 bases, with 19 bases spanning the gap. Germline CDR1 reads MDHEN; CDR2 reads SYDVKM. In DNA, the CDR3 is TGTGCCAGCAGTTCCCCGACCACAGCCGGAGGGCCCCAGCATTTT. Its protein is CASSSPTTAGGPQHF.

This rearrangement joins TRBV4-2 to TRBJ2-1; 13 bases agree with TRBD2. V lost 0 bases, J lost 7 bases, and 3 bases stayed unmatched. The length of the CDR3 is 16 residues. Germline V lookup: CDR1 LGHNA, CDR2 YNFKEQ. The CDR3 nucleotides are TGTGCCAGCAGCCAAGATTGGACTAGCGGGAGTAATGAGCAGTTCTTC. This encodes CASSQDWTSGSNEQFF.

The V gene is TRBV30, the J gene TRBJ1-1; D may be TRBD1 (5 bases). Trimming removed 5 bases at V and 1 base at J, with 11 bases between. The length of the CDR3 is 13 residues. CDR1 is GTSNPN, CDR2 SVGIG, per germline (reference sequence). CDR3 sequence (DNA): TGTGCCTGGTCAGACAGACAGAACACTGAAGCTTTCTTT. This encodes CAWSDRQNTEAFF.

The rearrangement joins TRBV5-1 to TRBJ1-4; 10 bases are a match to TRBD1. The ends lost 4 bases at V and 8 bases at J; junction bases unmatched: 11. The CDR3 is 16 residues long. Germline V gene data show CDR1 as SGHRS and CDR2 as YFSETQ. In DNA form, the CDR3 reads TGCGCCAGCAGCCCCTCGGGACAGGGGTTTTACGAAAAACTGTTTTTT. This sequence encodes CASSPSGQGFYEKLFF.

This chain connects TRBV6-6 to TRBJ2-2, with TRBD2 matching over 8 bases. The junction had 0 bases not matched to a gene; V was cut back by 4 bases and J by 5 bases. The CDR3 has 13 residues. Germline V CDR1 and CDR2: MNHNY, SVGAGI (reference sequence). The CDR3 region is CASSSSGTGELFF. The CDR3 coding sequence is TGTGCCAGCAGTTCTAGCGGGACCGGGGAGCTGTTTTTT.

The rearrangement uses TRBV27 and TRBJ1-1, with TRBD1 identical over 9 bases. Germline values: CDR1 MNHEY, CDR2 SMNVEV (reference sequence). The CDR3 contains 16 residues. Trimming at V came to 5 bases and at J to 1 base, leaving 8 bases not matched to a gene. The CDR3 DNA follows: TGTGCCAGCAGTAACTCGGGACAGGGAGGGAACACTGAAGCTTTCTTT. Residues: CASSNSGQGGNTEAFF.

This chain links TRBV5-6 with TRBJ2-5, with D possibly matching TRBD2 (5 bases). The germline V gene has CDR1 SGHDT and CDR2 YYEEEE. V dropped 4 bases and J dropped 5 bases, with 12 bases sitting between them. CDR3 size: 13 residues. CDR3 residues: CASSLGPGETQYF. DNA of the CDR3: TGTGCCAGCAGCCTAGGGCCGGGGGAGACCCAGTACTTC. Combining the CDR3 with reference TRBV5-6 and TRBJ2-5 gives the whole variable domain DAGVTQSPTHLIKTRGQQVTLRCSPKSGHDTVSWYQQALGQGPQFIFQYYEEEERQRGNFPDRFSGHQFPNYSSELNVNALLLGDSALYLCASSLGPGETQYFGPGTRLLVL.

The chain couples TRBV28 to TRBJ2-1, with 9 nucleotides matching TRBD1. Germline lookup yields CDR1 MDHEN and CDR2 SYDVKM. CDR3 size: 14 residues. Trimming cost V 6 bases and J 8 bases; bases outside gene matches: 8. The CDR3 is CASSRRDRDDEQFF. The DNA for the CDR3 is TGTGCCAGCAGCCGCCGGGACAGGGACGATGAGCAGTTCTTC.

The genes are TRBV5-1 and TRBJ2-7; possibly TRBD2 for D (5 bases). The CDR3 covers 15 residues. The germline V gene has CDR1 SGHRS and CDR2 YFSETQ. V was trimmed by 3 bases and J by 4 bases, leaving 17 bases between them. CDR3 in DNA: TGCGCCAGCAGCTCAAAACTAGTTCCCGGGTACGAGCAGTACTTC. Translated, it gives CASSSKLVPGYEQYF.

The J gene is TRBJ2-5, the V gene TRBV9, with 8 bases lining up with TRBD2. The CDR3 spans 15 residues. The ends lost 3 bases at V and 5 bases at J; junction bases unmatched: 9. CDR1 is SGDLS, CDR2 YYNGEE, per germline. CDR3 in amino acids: CASSESGSIGETQYF. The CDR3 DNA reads TGTGCCAGCAGCGAAAGCGGGAGTATCGGGGAGACCCAGTACTTC.

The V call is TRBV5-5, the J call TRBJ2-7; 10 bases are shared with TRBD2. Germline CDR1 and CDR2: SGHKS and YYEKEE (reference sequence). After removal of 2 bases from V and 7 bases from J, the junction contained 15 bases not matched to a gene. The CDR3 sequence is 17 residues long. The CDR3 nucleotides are TGTGCCAGCAGCTTATTACCTAGCGGGAGTGCGTACATAGAGCAGTACTTC. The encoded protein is CASSLLPSGSAYIEQYF.

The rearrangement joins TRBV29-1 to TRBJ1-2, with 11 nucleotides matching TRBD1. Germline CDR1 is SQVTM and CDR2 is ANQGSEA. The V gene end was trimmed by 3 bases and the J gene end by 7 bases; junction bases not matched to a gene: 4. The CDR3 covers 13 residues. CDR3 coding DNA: TGCAGCGTTGAGGGACAGGGGGTAGGTGGCTACACCTTC. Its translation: CSVEGQGVGGYTF.

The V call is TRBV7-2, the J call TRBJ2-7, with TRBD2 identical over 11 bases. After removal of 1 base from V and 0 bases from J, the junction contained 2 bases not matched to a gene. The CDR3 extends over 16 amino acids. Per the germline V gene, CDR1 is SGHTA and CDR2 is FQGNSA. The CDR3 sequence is CASSLVAGGSSYEQYF. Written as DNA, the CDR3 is TGTGCCAGCAGCTTAGTAGCGGGGGGGAGCTCCTACGAGCAGTACTTC. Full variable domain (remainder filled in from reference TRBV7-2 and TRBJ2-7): GAGVSQSPSNKVTEKGKDVELRCDPISGHTALYWYRQSLGQGLEFLIYFQGNSAPDKSGLPSDRFSAERTGGSVSTLTIQRTQQEDSAVYLCASSLVAGGSSYEQYFGPGTRLTVT.

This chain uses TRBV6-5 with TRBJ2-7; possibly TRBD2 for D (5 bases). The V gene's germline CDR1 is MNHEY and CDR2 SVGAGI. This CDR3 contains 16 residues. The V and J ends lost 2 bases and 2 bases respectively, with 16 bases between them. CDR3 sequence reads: CASSYDGAGTAYEQYF. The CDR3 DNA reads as TGTGCCAGCAGTTACGATGGCGCGGGTACCGCCTACGAGCAGTACTTC.

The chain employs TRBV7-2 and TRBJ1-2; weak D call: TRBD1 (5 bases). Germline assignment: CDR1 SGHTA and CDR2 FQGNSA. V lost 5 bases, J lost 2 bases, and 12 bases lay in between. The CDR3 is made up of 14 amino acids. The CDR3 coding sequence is TGTGCCAGCAGCCCGTCGACAGTGAACTATGGCTACACCTTC. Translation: CASSPSTVNYGYTF.